This TCR beta chain is from a study of Graves' ophthalmopathy and Graves' hyperthyroidism. On the study more broadly: Hyperthyroidism is called stable when no ophthalmopathy develops within 18 months of follow-up. Whole-study results and caveats: Thyroid clonotypes that were expanded above 0.001 frequency mostly also appeared in blood. With a specificity of just under 75% and a sensitivity of just under 71%, the model predicted ophthalmopathy progression.

Trimming pared 2 bases from V and 4 bases from J, leaving 18 bases between. In germline, CDR1 is WSHSY, CDR2 SAAADI. The CDR3 spans 16 residues. Beta-chain TCR CDR3 regions were amplified from RNA transcripts. Amplification began with first-round RT-PCR using HTBI primers, then second-round multiplex PCR was performed. MiXCR, applied by TCRdb to the multiplex PCR reads, yields one record per CDR3 protein. The sample lists approximately 1.2 million distinct CDR3 sequences; about 35% were seen once. Diagnostic conclusions were grounded in clinical symptoms, serum thyroxine, TRAb, thyroid ultrasound and orbital computed tomography. As to this clonotype: The antigen is not known.

V and J are TRBV10-2 and TRBJ2-7; unclear D gene. The receptor was isolated from an adult man with Graves' hyperthyroidism. Sequenced material: peripheral blood or thyroid tissue (not recorded which). CDR3 coding DNA: TGCGCCAGCAGTGAGCGGTACGGCGGATCTTCTTACGAGCAGTACTTC. Translated: CASSERYGGSSYEQYF.